These T cell receptor beta chains were read from a single sample in a study of response to subunit inactivated influenza vaccine. TCRdb recomputed calls from the RT-PCR reads with MiXCR, one row per CDR3 protein. The data show around 520,000 distinct CDR3 sequences, with 12% seen just once and 10% held by the top ten. The sequences come from PBMCs from blood, collected on the day of vaccination. Receptors were obtained from a man aged 45-65 years who received an inactivated influenza vaccine. Both conserved end residues are part of each CDR3. D genes are given only for firm matches. Rows give clone size only sometimes, using once, few, many, or a class for an expanded clone.

V: TRBV12-3/TRBV12-4
D: -
size: many
length: 17
J: TRBJ1-1
CDR3: CASSRRPADRMNTEAFF
DNA: TGTGCCAGCAGCCGTCGCCCGGCAGATAGAATGAACACTGAAGCTTTCTTT

V: TRBV20-1
D: TRBD2
size: -
length: 14
J: TRBJ2-1
CDR3: CSAEKTSGYNEQFF
DNA: TGCAGTGCGGAAAAGACTAGCGGCTACAATGAGCAGTTCTTC

V: TRBV28
D: TRBD2
size: many
length: 13
J: TRBJ2-5
CDR3: CASSSGLQETQYF
DNA: TGTGCCAGCAGTTCGGGACTACAAGAGACCCAGTACTTC

V: TRBV6-2/TRBV6-3
D: -
size: -
length: 14
J: TRBJ2-7
CDR3: CASSYAGNSYEQYF
DNA: TGTGCCAGCAGTTACGCAGGGAATTCCTACGAGCAGTACTTC

V: TRBV7-2
D: TRBD1
size: -
length: 14
J: TRBJ1-6
CDR3: CASREGTGSFPLHF
DNA: TGTGCCAGCAGGGAGGGGACAGGATCCTTTCCCCTCCACTTT

V: TRBV4-2
D: TRBD2
size: few
length: 17
J: TRBJ2-3
CDR3: CASSQDSGARLADTQYF
DNA: TGTGCCAGCAGCCAAGATAGCGGGGCCAGGCTCGCAGATACGCAGTATTTT

V: TRBV28
D: -
size: few
length: 15
J: TRBJ2-3
CDR3: CASSLGAQGTDTQYF
DNA: TGTGCCAGCAGTTTAGGTGCACAGGGTACAGATACGCAGTATTTT

V: TRBV20-1
D: TRBD1
size: many
length: 14
J: TRBJ2-3
CDR3: CSVGQGARTDTQYF
DNA: TGCAGTGTAGGGCAGGGGGCGCGCACAGATACGCAGTATTTT

V: TRBV10-3
D: -
size: -
length: 14
J: TRBJ2-1
CDR3: CAISELRGLNEQFF
DNA: TGTGCCATCAGTGAGTTGCGGGGACTTAATGAGCAGTTCTTC

V: TRBV20-1
D: -
size: once
length: 10
J: TRBJ2-7
CDR3: CSAGEHEQYF
DNA: TGCAGTGCCGGAGAACACGAGCAGTACTTC

V: TRBV20-1
D: -
size: few
length: 14
J: TRBJ2-1
CDR3: CSAREAGMSTEQFF
DNA: TGCAGTGCTAGAGAGGCGGGGATGTCAACCGAGCAGTTCTTC

V: TRBV4-3
D: -
size: many
length: 16
J: TRBJ1-6
CDR3: CASSQDGAAYNSPLHF
DNA: TGCGCCAGCAGCCAAGATGGGGCAGCGTATAATTCACCCCTCCACTTT

V: TRBV20-1
D: TRBD2
size: -
length: 15
J: TRBJ2-7
CDR3: CSVTWSGKEPYEQYF
DNA: TGCAGTGTCACGTGGAGCGGGAAGGAGCCCTACGAGCAGTACTTC

V: TRBV3-1
D: -
size: many
length: 16
J: TRBJ2-3
CDR3: CASSQALKFNTDTQYF
DNA: TGTGCCAGCAGCCAAGCGTTAAAGTTTAACACAGATACGCAGTATTTT

V: TRBV7-9
D: TRBD1
size: few
length: 16
J: TRBJ1-5
CDR3: CASSQGTGPFNQPQHF
DNA: TGTGCCAGCAGCCAAGGGACAGGGCCTTTCAATCAGCCCCAGCATTTT

V: TRBV29-1
D: TRBD1
size: many
length: 20
J: TRBJ2-1
CDR3: CSAQGQGRIDGASSYNEQFF
DNA: TGCAGCGCCCAAGGACAGGGTAGAATAGACGGGGCGAGCTCCTACAATGAGCAGTTCTTC